This TCR beta chain was profiled in a study of blood T cell repertoires in COVID-19. Sequencing used immunoSEQ multiplex PCR; TCRdb keeps in-frame clones, though not all of them. The profile shows around 50,000 clones, around 86% of them singletons. This CDR3 comprises 14 residues. Trimming cost V 5 bases and J 7 bases, with 18 bases left between them. Germline V lookup: CDR1 MNHEY, CDR2 SVGAGI. The TCR originated in a man in his sixties with active or convalescent COVID-19. The chain combines TRBV6-5 with TRBJ2-7; perhaps TRBD2 as D (6 bases). Sequencing was done on a sample of peripheral blood. The CDR3: CASSRGTPSIEQYF. In DNA, the CDR3 is TGTGCCAGCAGTCGCGGGACTCCCTCCATAGAGCAGTACTTC.